This T cell receptor beta chain was profiled in a study of T cells in Graves' hyperthyroidism and ophthalmopathy. In the study overall: Upon initial diagnosis and before any treatment, peripheral blood was collected.

The CDR3 sequence is 16 residues long. CDR1 is SGHRS and CDR2 is YFSETQ in the germline V gene. V gave up 0 bases and J gave up 6 bases, with 15 bases separating them. Study-level points and caveats: Prediction of ophthalmopathy progression came a median roughly 7.1 months pre-onset. Researchers report that a 13 V-J model separated ophthalmopathy from stable hyperthyroidism.

Diagnosis relied on clinical symptoms, serum thyroxine and TRAb, thyroid ultrasound and orbital computed tomography. The CDR3 regions of TCR beta were amplified from RNA transcripts. First-round RT-PCR targeting the TCR CDR3 was performed with the HTBI primer set. MiXCR, run by TCRdb on the multiplex PCR reads, gives a single entry per CDR3 protein. This table holds a few hundred thousand distinct CDR3 sequences, more than 15% found once. This clonotype appeared many times. Its antigen is still unknown. The V call is TRBV5-1, the J call TRBJ2-2, with D possibly matching TRBD2 (6 bases). The receptor was derived from a woman in her 30s with Graves' hyperthyroidism. The sequenced sample was blood. CDR3 DNA sequence: TGCGCCAGCAGCTTGGAAGGCGGGGTGAGGGCCGGGGAGCTGTTTTTT. Translation: CASSLEGGVRAGELFF.